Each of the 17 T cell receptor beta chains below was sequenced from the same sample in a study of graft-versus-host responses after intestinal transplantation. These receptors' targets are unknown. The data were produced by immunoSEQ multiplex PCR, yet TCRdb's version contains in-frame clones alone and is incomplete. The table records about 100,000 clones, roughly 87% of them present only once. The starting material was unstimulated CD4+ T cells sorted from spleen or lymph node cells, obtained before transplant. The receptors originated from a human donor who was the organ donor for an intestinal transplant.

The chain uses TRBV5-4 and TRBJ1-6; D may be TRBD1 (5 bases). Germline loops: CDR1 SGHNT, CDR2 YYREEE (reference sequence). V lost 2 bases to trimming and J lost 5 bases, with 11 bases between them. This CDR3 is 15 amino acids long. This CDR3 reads CASSLRGPNNSPLHF. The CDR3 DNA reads TGTGCCAGCAGCTTACGGGGACCAAATAATTCACCCCTCCACTTT.

This CDR3 is CASSEWDRGAGELFF. CDR3 in DNA: TGTGCCAGCAGCGAGTGGGACAGGGGCGCCGGGGAGCTGTTTTTT. The chain is built from TRBV9 and TRBJ2-2; 10 bases map to TRBD1. This CDR3 spans 15 amino acids. Germline-derived CDR1 and CDR2 are SGDLS and YYNGEE. V gave up 3 bases and J gave up 6 bases; unmatched junction bases: 5.

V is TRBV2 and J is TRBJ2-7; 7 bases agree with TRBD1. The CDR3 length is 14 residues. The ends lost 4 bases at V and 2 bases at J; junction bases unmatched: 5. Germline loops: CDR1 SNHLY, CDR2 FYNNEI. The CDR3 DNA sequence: TGTGCCAGCAGTGCACGGACAGGAGCCTACGAGCAGTACTTC. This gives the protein CASSARTGAYEQYF.

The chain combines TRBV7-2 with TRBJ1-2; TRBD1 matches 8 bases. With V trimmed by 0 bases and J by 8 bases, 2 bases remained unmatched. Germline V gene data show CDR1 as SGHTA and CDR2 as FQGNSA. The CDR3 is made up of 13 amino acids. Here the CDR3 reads CASSLARGLGYTF. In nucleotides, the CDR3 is TGTGCCAGCAGCTTAGCCAGGGGGCTGGGCTACACCTTC.

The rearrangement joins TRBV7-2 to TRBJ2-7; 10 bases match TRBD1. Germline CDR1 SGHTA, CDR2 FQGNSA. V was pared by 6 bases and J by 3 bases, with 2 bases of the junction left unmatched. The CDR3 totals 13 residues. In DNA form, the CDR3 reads TGTGCCAGCAGTTGGGACAGGGGCTACGAGCAGTACTTC. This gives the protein CASSWDRGYEQYF.

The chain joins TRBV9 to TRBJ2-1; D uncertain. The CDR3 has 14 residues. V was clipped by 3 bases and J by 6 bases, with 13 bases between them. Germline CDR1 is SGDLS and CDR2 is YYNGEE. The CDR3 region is CASSGFPTGNEQFF. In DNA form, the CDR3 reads TGTGCCAGCAGCGGATTTCCGACGGGCAATGAGCAGTTCTTC.

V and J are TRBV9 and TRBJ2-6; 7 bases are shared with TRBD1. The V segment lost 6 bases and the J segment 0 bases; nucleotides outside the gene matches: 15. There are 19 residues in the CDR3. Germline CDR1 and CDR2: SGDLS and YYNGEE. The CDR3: CASNSPRDSKYSGANVLTF. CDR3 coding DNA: TGTGCCAGCAACTCACCCCGGGACAGCAAATACTCTGGGGCCAACGTCCTGACTTTC.

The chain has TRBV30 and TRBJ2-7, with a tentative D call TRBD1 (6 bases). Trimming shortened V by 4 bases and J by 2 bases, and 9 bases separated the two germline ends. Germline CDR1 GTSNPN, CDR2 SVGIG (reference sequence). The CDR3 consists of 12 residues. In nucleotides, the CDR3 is TGTGCCTGGAACAGGGATACCTACGAGCAGTACTTC. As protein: CAWNRDTYEQYF.

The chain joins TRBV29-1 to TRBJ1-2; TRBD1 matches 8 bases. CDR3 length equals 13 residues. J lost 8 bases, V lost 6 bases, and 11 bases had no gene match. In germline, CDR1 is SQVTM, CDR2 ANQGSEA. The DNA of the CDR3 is TGCAGCGTGGGGGGAATGGACAGGGAGGGCTACACCTTC. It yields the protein CSVGGMDREGYTF.

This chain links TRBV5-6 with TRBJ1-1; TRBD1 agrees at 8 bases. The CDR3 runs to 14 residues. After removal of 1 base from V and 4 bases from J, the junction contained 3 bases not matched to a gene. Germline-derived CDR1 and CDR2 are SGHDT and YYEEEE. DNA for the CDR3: TGTGCCAGCAGCTTGATTACAGGGGGCACTGAAGCTTTCTTT. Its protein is CASSLITGGTEAFF.

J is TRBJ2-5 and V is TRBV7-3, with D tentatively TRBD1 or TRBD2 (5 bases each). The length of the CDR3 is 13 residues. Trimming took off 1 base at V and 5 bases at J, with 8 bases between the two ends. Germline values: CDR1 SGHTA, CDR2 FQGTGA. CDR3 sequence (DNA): TGTGCCAGCAGCTTAAGGGGCGGGGAGACCCAGTACTTC. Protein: CASSLRGGETQYF.

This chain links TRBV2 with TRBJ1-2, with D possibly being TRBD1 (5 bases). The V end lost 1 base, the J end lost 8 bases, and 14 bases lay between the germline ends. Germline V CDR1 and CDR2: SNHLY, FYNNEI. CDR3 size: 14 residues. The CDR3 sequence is CASSEVAGVGGYTF. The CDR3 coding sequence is TGTGCCAGCAGTGAAGTTGCGGGGGTCGGCGGCTACACCTTC.

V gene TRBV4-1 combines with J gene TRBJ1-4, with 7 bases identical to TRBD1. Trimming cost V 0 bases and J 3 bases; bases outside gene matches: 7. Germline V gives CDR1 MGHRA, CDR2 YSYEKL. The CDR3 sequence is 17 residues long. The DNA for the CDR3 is TGCGCCAGCAGCCAAGATCGACAGGGTGCGGCTAATGAAAAACTGTTTTTT. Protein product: CASSQDRQGAANEKLFF.

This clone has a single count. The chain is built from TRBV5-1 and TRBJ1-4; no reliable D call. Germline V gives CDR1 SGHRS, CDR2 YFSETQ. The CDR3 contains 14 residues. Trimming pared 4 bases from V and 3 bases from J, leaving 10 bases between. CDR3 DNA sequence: TGCGCCAGCAGCCGTGGACTCTCTAATGAAAAACTGTTTTTT. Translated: CASSRGLSNEKLFF. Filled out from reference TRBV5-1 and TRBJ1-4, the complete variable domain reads KAGVTQTPRYLIKTRGQQVTLSCSPISGHRSVSWYQQTPGQGLQFLFEYFSETQRNKGNFPGRFSGRQFSNSRSEMNVSTLELGDSALYLCASSRGLSNEKLFFGSGTQLSVL.

For the CDR3, the DNA is TGTGCCAGCAGTTTACGAGGGGATACCAAAAACATTCAGTACTTC. Amino acids: CASSLRGDTKNIQYF. The rearrangement links TRBV28 to TRBJ2-4, with D perhaps assigned TRBD1 or TRBD2 (5 bases each). The CDR3 has 15 amino acids. The V and J ends lost 2 bases and 2 bases respectively, with 10 bases between them. Looked up from germline, CDR1 is MDHEN and CDR2 is SYDVKM.

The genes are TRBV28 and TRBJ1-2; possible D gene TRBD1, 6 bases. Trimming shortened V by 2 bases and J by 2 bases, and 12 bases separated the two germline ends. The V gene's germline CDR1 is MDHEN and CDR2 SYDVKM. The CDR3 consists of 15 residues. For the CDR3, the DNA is TGTGCCAGCAGTTTAATTCAGGGGCCAAACTATGGCTACACCTTC. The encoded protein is CASSLIQGPNYGYTF.

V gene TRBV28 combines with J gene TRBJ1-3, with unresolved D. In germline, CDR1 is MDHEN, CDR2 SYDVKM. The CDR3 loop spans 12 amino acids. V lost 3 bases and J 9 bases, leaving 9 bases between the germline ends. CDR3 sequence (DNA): TGTGCCAGCAGTTTTGAGTTAGGCACCATATATTTT. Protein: CASSFELGTIYF.